The 12 T cell receptor beta chains below come from one sample, sequenced in a study of T cells after yellow fever vaccination. A single record per CDR3 protein comes from TCRdb applying MiXCR to the 5' RACE reads. The data show approximately 450,000 distinct CDR3 sequences, 18% seen once. Sequencing was performed on PBMCs, taken before the yellow fever booster vaccination. All receptors come from a young man who received the YFV17D yellow fever vaccine.

The genes are TRBV7-8 and TRBJ2-7; D is possibly TRBD1 or TRBD2 (5 bases each). This CDR3 has 15 amino acids. The V and J ends lost 1 base and 5 bases respectively, with 15 bases between them. Germline CDR1 is SGHVS and CDR2 is FQNEAQ. The CDR3 bases are TGTGCCAGCAGCTTAGGACCAGGGAGTAACCACGAGCAGTACTTC. This sequence encodes CASSLGPGSNHEQYF. The full variable domain, completed using reference TRBV7-8 and TRBJ2-7, is GAGVSQSPRYKVAKRGQDVALRCDPISGHVSLFWYQQALGQGPEFLTYFQNEAQLDKSGLPSDRFFAERPEGSVSTLKIQRTQQEDSAVYLCASSLGPGSNHEQYFGPGTRLTVT.

This chain connects TRBV20-1 to TRBJ2-1, with 7 bases that match TRBD2. Per germline, CDR1 DFQATT and CDR2 SNEGSKA (reference sequence). The CDR3 sequence is 13 residues long. J was trimmed by 7 bases and V by 5 bases; bases with no gene match: 8. The CDR3 coding sequence is TGCAGTGCTCCGGGCGGGGGATCGAATGAGCAGTTCTTC. Translated, it gives CSAPGGGSNEQFF.

This chain uses TRBV6-2 or TRBV6-3 with TRBJ1-2; 9 nucleotides match TRBD1. The CDR3 extends over 16 amino acids. The germline V gene encodes CDR1 MNHEY and CDR2 SVGEGT. Losses at the gene ends were 6 bases for V and 3 bases for J; bases not matched to a gene: 11. The CDR3, as DNA: TGTGCCAGCAGACCTCACAGGGGGCTCCCGTACTATGGCTACACCTTC. It codes for CASRPHRGLPYYGYTF.

V is TRBV5-1 and J is TRBJ1-6; D may be TRBD1 (5 bases). Germline V gene lookup returns CDR1 SGHRS and CDR2 YFSETQ. The V and J ends lost 4 bases and 9 bases respectively, with 14 bases between them. This CDR3 comprises 14 residues. The CDR3 loop is CASSNAGSGSPLHF. The CDR3 DNA reads TGCGCCAGCAGCAACGCAGGGTCGGGTTCACCCCTCCACTTT.

This clonotype showed up just a few times. The J gene is TRBJ2-6, the V gene TRBV7-9; 7 bases match TRBD1. CDR1 SEHNR and CDR2 FQNEAQ come from the germline V gene (reference sequence). The CDR3 covers 17 residues. V dropped 2 bases and J dropped 1; count of bases not matched to a gene: 5. The CDR3 DNA reads TGTGCCAGCAGCTTAAGGGGGCAGATTTCTGGGGCCAACGTCCTGACTTTC. It translates to CASSLRGQISGANVLTF.

The sample holds a few counts of this clonotype. This sequence joins TRBV10-3 and TRBJ2-7; possibly TRBD1 or TRBD2 for D (5 bases each). The V gene's germline CDR1 is ENHRY and CDR2 SYGVKD. The V gene lost 5 bases and the J gene lost 7 bases, with 12 bases spanning the gap. CDR3 length: 12 residues. The CDR3 here is CAISPQGPEQYF. The CDR3 nucleotides read TGTGCCATCAGTCCTCAGGGACCAGAGCAGTACTTC.

This chain links TRBV29-1 with TRBJ1-5, with a tentative D call TRBD1 (5 bases). The V end was cut by 3 bases, the J end by 2 bases, with 14 bases between. The germline gives CDR1 SQVTM, CDR2 ANQGSEA. The CDR3 extends over 15 amino acids. CDR3 sequence reads: CSVELPGEGNQPQHF. DNA of the CDR3: TGCAGCGTTGAGCTGCCGGGGGAGGGCAATCAGCCCCAGCATTTT.

The chain links TRBV6-5 to TRBJ2-7; 8 bases align to TRBD1. The CDR3 runs 14 residues. Germline V gives CDR1 MNHEY, CDR2 SVGAGI. Unmatched junction bases numbered 10, after V lost 5 bases and J lost 7 bases. CDR3 DNA sequence: TGTGCCAGCAGTAGTCGTGCTACAGGGGGGGAGCAGTACGTC. Its translation: CASSSRATGGEQYV.

This clonotype has more than one count but fewer than ten. The CDR3 bases are TGTGCCAGCAGCCCACAGGAGACAGGGACCTACAATGAGCAGTTCTTC. It translates to CASSPQETGTYNEQFF. This chain uses TRBV5-4 with TRBJ2-1, with 7 nucleotides matching TRBD1. The V and J ends lost 4 bases and 2 bases, in that order; junction bases with no gene match: 9. CDR3 length: 16 amino acids. The germline V gene has CDR1 SGHNT and CDR2 YYREEE (reference sequence).

This clonotype was seen only a few times. The CDR3 here is CSATGTRYGYTF. CDR3 DNA: TGCAGCGCTACAGGGACGCGCTATGGCTACACCTTC. The chain combines TRBV29-1 with TRBJ1-2; the D gene is possibly TRBD1 (6 bases). Germline assignment: CDR1 SQVTM and CDR2 ANQGSEA. V lost 7 bases and J 4 bases, leaving 13 bases between the germline ends. The CDR3 consists of 12 residues.

This chain uses TRBV7-2 with TRBJ1-6; no firm D call. V was clipped by 5 bases and J by 10 bases, with 15 bases between them. This CDR3 comprises 14 residues. Looked up from germline, CDR1 is SGHTA and CDR2 is FQGNSA. This CDR3 reads CASSRRSGSSPLHF. The CDR3, as DNA: TGTGCCAGCAGCCGGCGCTCCGGGTCCTCACCCCTCCACTTT. Variable domain in full (rest from reference TRBV7-2 and TRBJ1-6): GAGVSQSPSNKVTEKGKDVELRCDPISGHTALYWYRQSLGQGLEFLIYFQGNSAPDKSGLPSDRFSAERTGGSVSTLTIQRTQQEDSAVYLCASSRRSGSSPLHFGNGTRLTVT.

V usage is TRBV12-5 and J usage is TRBJ2-2; D uncertain. CDR3 length equals 12 residues. Trimming stripped 7 bases from V and 6 bases from J, with 9 bases between. Germline V lookup: CDR1 LGHNT, CDR2 FRNRAP. CDR3 in amino acids: CASAIRSGELFF. CDR3 nucleotides: TGTGCTAGTGCCATTCGTTCCGGGGAGCTGTTTTTT.